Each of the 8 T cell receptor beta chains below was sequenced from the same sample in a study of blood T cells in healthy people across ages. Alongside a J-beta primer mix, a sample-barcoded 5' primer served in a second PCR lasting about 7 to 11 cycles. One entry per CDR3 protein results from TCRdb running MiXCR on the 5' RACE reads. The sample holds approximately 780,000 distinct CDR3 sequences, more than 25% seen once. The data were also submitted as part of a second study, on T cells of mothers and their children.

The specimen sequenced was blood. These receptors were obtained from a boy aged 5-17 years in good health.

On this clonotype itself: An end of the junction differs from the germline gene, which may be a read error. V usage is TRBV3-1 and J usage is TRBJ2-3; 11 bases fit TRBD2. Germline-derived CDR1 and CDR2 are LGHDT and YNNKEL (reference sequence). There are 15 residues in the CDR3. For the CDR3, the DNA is TGTGCCAGTAGCCATGATAGCGGGGGGGCAGATACGCAGTATTTT. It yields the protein CASSHDSGGADTQYF.

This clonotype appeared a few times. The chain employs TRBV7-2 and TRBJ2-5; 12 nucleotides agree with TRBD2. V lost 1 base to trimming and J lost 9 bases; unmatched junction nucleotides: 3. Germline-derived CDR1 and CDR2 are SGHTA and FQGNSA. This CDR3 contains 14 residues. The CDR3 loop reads CASSLGLAGEAQYF. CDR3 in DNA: TGTGCCAGCAGCTTAGGACTAGCGGGGGAGGCCCAGTACTTC. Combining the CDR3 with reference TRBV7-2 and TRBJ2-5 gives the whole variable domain GAGVSQSPSNKVTEKGKDVELRCDPISGHTALYWYRQSLGQGLEFLIYFQGNSAPDKSGLPSDRFSAERTGGSVSTLTIQRTQQEDSAVYLCASSLGLAGEAQYFGPGTRLLVL.

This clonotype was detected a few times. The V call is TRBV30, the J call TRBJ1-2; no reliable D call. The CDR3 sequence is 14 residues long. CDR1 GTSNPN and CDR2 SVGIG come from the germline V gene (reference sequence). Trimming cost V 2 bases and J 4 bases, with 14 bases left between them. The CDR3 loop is CAWSPLGGLYGYTF. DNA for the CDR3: TGTGCCTGGAGTCCCCTCGGAGGGCTCTATGGCTACACCTTC.

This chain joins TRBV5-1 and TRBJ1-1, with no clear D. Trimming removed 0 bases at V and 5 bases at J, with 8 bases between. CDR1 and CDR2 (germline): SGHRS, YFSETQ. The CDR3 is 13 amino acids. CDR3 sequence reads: CASSLGVETEAFF. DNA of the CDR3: TGCGCCAGCAGCTTGGGAGTGGAGACTGAAGCTTTCTTT.

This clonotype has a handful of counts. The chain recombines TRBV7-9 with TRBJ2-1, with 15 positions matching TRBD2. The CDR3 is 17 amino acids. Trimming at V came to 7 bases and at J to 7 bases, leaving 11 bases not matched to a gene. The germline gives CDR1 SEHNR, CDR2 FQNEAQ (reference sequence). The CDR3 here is CASTPPGTSGGWNEQFF. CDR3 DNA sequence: TGTGCCAGCACCCCTCCAGGGACTAGCGGGGGGTGGAATGAGCAGTTCTTC.

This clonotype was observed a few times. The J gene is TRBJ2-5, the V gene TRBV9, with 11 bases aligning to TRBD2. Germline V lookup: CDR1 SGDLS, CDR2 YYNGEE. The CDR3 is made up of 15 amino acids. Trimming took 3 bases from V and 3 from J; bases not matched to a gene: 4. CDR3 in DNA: TGTGCCAGCAGCGCGGGACTAGCGGTAAAAGAGACCCAGTACTTC. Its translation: CASSAGLAVKETQYF.

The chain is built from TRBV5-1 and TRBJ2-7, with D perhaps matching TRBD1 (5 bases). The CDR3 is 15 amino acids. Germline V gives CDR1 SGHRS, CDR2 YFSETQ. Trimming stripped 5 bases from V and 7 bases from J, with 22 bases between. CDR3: CASSPDSPREWEQYF. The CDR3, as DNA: TGCGCCAGCAGTCCTGACAGTCCTCGTGAGTGGGAGCAGTACTTC.

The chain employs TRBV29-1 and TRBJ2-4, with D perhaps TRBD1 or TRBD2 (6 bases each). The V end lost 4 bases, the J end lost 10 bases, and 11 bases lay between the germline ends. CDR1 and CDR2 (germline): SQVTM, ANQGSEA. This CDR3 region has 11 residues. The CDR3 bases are TGCAGCGTTGTGGGGGCGGGAATTCAGTACTTC. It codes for CSVVGAGIQYF.